This T cell receptor beta chain came from a study of shared clonotypes between healthy human individuals. The study drew all its donors from Caucasian adults living in Nashville, Tennessee. Sorted-subset replicate PCR reactions were performed with about 200 ng DNA, corresponding to about 30,000 T cell genomes. The table came from immunoSEQ multiplex PCR; TCRdb's copy has only in-frame clones and leaves some out. This sample has nearly 1,000,000 clones, with around three quarters found just once. This CDR3 is 13 amino acids long. Germline lookup yields CDR1 SGHTA and CDR2 FQGNSA. Trimming left V 5 bases short and J 14 bases short, with 16 bases between.

The sequence came from a man aged 18 to 30 in good health. The sequenced sample was memory CD4+ T cells sorted from blood. Subset denoted: CD45RA-negative fraction. V and J are TRBV7-2 and TRBJ1-6; D unclear. The CDR3 sequence is CASSQARRSTLHF. The CDR3 DNA is TGTGCCAGCAGCCAGGCGCGACGGTCGACCCTCCACTTT.